One sample yielded the 19 T cell receptor beta chains listed below, sequenced in a study of blood T cell repertoires in COVID-19. Data came from immunoSEQ multiplex PCR; TCRdb stores just in-frame clones and leaves some out. The sample comprises over 60,000 clones, around 90% of which are singletons, and less than 6.5% rests with the top ten. What was sequenced was peripheral blood. Receptors originate from a man aged 45-60 years with acute or convalescent COVID-19.

The chain recombines TRBV14 with TRBJ2-1, with D unclear. This CDR3 is 18 amino acids long. Germline V gene sequence: CDR1 SGHDN, CDR2 FVKESK. V was shortened by 0 bases and J by 7 bases, with 22 bases between the two germline ends. DNA of the CDR3: TGTGCCAGCAGCCAAGAGCTCCCGGATAGAGGTATTTTGAATGAGCAGTTCTTC. This sequence encodes CASSQELPDRGILNEQFF.

The chain is built from TRBV19 and TRBJ1-5; D is unclear. V lost 5 bases and J 1 base, leaving 9 bases between the germline ends. The germline V gene encodes CDR1 LNHDA and CDR2 SQIVND (reference sequence). This CDR3 comprises 14 residues. CDR3 DNA sequence: TGTGCCAGTAGTTTAACGGGAAGCAATCAGCCCCAGCATTTT. It specifies CASSLTGSNQPQHF.

This chain links TRBV9 with TRBJ2-5, with D possibly matching TRBD2 (5 bases). CDR1 is SGDLS, CDR2 YYNGEE, per germline. This CDR3 comprises 16 residues. Trimming removed 0 bases from V and 4 bases from J, with 16 bases in between. The CDR3 is CASSVGVDLLGETQYF. In nucleotides, the CDR3 is TGTGCCAGCAGCGTAGGGGTGGACTTGTTGGGAGAGACCCAGTACTTC.

The V call is TRBV7-2, the J call TRBJ2-1; 10 bases align to TRBD2. The CDR3 length is 17 residues. The V and J ends lost 1 base and 9 bases, in that order; junction bases with no gene match: 12. Germline CDR1 is SGHTA and CDR2 is FQGNSA. The CDR3 spells CASSLGVGGAGGGEQFF. CDR3 nucleotides: TGTGCCAGCAGCTTAGGGGTAGGAGGAGCGGGAGGGGGTGAGCAGTTCTTC. Full variable domain (rest looked up from reference TRBV7-2 and TRBJ2-1): GAGVSQSPSNKVTEKGKDVELRCDPISGHTALYWYRQSLGQGLEFLIYFQGNSAPDKSGLPSDRFSAERTGGSVSTLTIQRTQQEDSAVYLCASSLGVGGAGGGEQFFGPGTRLTVL.

The V gene is TRBV6-4, the J gene TRBJ2-3; a possible D gene is TRBD1 (7 bases). The CDR3 runs 15 residues. Looked up from germline, CDR1 is MRHNA and CDR2 is SNTAGT. Trimming pared 5 bases from V and 5 bases from J, leaving 17 bases between. CDR3: CASSSAGGGLDTQYF. The DNA for the CDR3 is TGTGCCAGCAGTTCGGCAGGGGGAGGACTAGATACGCAGTATTTT.

This clone was observed once. The chain recombines TRBV7-6 with TRBJ2-7; the match to TRBD2 covers 7 bases. The CDR3 contains 16 residues. Trimming removed 2 bases from V and 2 bases from J; junction bases left unmatched: 9. CDR1 SGHVS and CDR2 FNYEAQ come from the germline V gene. The CDR3: CASSLLSGSSPYEQYF. DNA of the CDR3: TGTGCCAGCAGCTTACTTAGCGGGTCGAGTCCCTACGAGCAGTACTTC.

This clone showed up just once. V gene TRBV5-1 combines with J gene TRBJ2-5; weak D call: TRBD2 (5 bases). Germline-derived CDR1 and CDR2 are SGHRS and YFSETQ. This CDR3 comprises 13 residues. Trimming stripped 7 bases from V and 4 bases from J, with 14 bases between. Written as DNA, the CDR3 is TGCGCCAGCCGGGAAGACTCGACAGAGACCCAGTACTTC. It specifies CASREDSTETQYF.

V usage is TRBV4-1 and J usage is TRBJ2-5; 12 nucleotides match TRBD2. The CDR3 contains 17 residues. Looked up from germline, CDR1 is MGHRA and CDR2 is YSYEKL. J was trimmed by 3 bases and V by 6 bases; bases with no gene match: 11. CDR3 in DNA: TGCGCCAGCAGGGGCCTAGCGGGAGGGCCCTTCGAAGAGACCCAGTACTTC. Its translation: CASRGLAGGPFEETQYF.

The chain uses TRBV6-5 and TRBJ2-5; TRBD2 matches 7 bases. The CDR3 runs 16 residues. With 4 bases clipped from V and 2 bases from J, the junction kept 10 bases outside the gene matches. Per the germline V gene, CDR1 is MNHEY and CDR2 is SVGAGI. The CDR3 region is CASSFLTGGLQETQYF. CDR3 sequence (DNA): TGTGCCAGCAGTTTCCTAACCGGGGGACTACAAGAGACCCAGTACTTC.

The gene calls are TRBV2 and TRBJ1-5, with unresolved D. CDR1 and CDR2 (germline): SNHLY, FYNNEI. The CDR3 is made up of 12 amino acids. Trimming removed 7 bases at V and 3 bases at J, with 7 bases between. This CDR3 is CASKRNNQPQHF. In DNA form, the CDR3 reads TGTGCCAGCAAGCGTAACAATCAGCCCCAGCATTTT.

The J gene is TRBJ2-3, the V gene TRBV19; D may be TRBD2 (6 bases). CDR1 is LNHDA, CDR2 SQIVND, per germline (reference sequence). This CDR3 is 14 amino acids long. V shed 5 bases and J shed 1 base, with 10 bases lying between them. The CDR3 DNA sequence: TGTGCCAGTAGTCCGGGGGTCGGCACAGATACGCAGTATTTT. This sequence encodes CASSPGVGTDTQYF.

V gene TRBV6-2 or TRBV6-3 combines with J gene TRBJ2-7; TRBD1 matches 7 bases. This CDR3 is 14 amino acids long. The V gene's germline CDR1 is MNHEY and CDR2 SVGEGT. Trimming removed 2 bases from V and 3 bases from J; junction bases left unmatched: 4. For the CDR3, the DNA is TGTGCCAGCAGTTACAGGGACAGATTCTACGAGCAGTACTTC. As protein: CASSYRDRFYEQYF.

The rearrangement uses TRBV11-2 and TRBJ1-2, with 8 bases identical to TRBD1. This CDR3 has 15 residues. CDR1 SGHAT and CDR2 FQNNGV come from the germline V gene. V lost 5 bases, J lost 1 base, and 6 bases stayed unmatched. In DNA form, the CDR3 reads TGTGCCAGCAGCGGCGGGACAGGAAATAACTATGGCTACACCTTC. Encoded protein: CASSGGTGNNYGYTF.

V is TRBV19 and J is TRBJ2-2; tentatively, D is TRBD1 (5 bases). The V gene's germline CDR1 is LNHDA and CDR2 SQIVND (reference sequence). Trimming removed 1 base at V and 1 base at J, with 7 bases between. There are 15 residues in the CDR3. For the CDR3, the DNA is TGTGCCAGTAGTATAGCAGGGATGAACACCGGGGAGCTGTTTTTT. Translated, it gives CASSIAGMNTGELFF.

The genes are TRBV14 and TRBJ2-4; 9 nucleotides line up with TRBD1. V trimming: 0 bases; J trimming: 10 bases; junction bases outside the gene matches: 10. The CDR3 sequence is 16 residues long. Germline V CDR1 and CDR2: SGHDN, FVKESK. CDR3 sequence (DNA): TGTGCCAGCAGCCAAGAAATGGGACAGGGAAACAGGATTCAGTACTTC. Protein product: CASSQEMGQGNRIQYF. Full variable domain (remainder filled in from reference TRBV14 and TRBJ2-4): EAGVTQFPSHSVIEKGQTVTLRCDPISGHDNLYWYRRVMGKEIKFLLHFVKESKQDESGMPNNRFLAERTGGTYSTLKVQPAELEDSGVYFCASSQEMGQGNRIQYFGAGTRLSVL.

The rearrangement joins TRBV18 to TRBJ1-4; D is ambiguous. Germline CDR1 reads KGHSH; CDR2 reads LQKENI. The CDR3 is made up of 14 amino acids. V was trimmed by 6 bases and J by 7 bases, leaving 15 bases between them. The CDR3, as DNA: TGTGCCAGCTCGCAAGACTTCCGGGGTGAAAAACTGTTTTTT. Amino acid sequence: CASSQDFRGEKLFF.

The chain links TRBV5-1 to TRBJ2-3, with TRBD2 matching over 7 bases. The junction had 8 bases not matched to a gene; V was cut back by 5 bases and J by 2 bases. This CDR3 is built from 15 residues. CDR1 is SGHRS and CDR2 is YFSETQ in the germline V gene. The CDR3 reads CASRDSGTITDTQYF. The CDR3 DNA sequence: TGCGCCAGCAGAGATTCCGGGACTATCACAGATACGCAGTATTTT.

The chain employs TRBV2 and TRBJ2-7, with a tentative D call TRBD1 (5 bases). Trimming stripped 0 bases from V and 0 bases from J, with 9 bases between. CDR3 length equals 15 residues. Germline lookup yields CDR1 SNHLY and CDR2 FYNNEI. The CDR3 bases are TGTGCCAGCAGTGAAGCAGGGGCTAGCTCCTACGAGCAGTACTTC. It yields the protein CASSEAGASSYEQYF.

The chain employs TRBV5-1 and TRBJ1-1; no firm D call. The CDR3 extends over 11 amino acids. Germline lookup yields CDR1 SGHRS and CDR2 YFSETQ. Deletions cut 6 bases from V and 11 bases from J, with 14 bases between. The CDR3 region has the DNA TGCGCCAGCACTTACGGGTCGTATGCTTTCTTT. Translating it yields CASTYGSYAFF.